Here is one T cell receptor (beta chain) with its context. The target antigen is unknown. The study ran the assay at deep level. Original handling: Junction-only immunoSEQ data arrived without quality scores, meaning filtering differed. The table came from immunoSEQ multiplex PCR; TCRdb's copy has only in-frame clones and leaves some out. The DNA gave D and trimming, while V, J and clone size come from that table. The sample holds hundreds of thousands of clones, about 96% seen once. This sample was included in a study of shared clonotypes between healthy human individuals. Findings of the study overall: Clonotypes shared by all four sorted-subset donors had higher generation probabilities than non-shared clonotypes. Shared across a few donors were about 4.6% of the naive CD4 clonotypes.

The naive CD8 population came from CD45RO-negative cells selected for CCR7, without terminally differentiated effector memory CD45RA+ cells. The germline CDR1 and CDR2 sequences are MNHEY and SMNVEV (reference sequence). The CDR3 contains 17 residues. V was clipped by 6 bases and J by 1 base; unmatched bases: 12. Material: naive CD8+ T cells sorted from blood. The genes are TRBV27 and TRBJ2-3, with TRBD2 matching 8 bases. The source of this sequence is a woman in her 30s in good health. DNA of the CDR3: TGTGCCAGCAGACCCTTACGACTAGCGCCCGGCACAGATACGCAGTATTTT. Its translation is CASRPLRLAPGTDTQYF.